This T cell receptor beta chain was documented in a study of cytomegalovirus exposure and HLA in healthy donors. Whole-study findings and limits: Later analysis identified 15,000 to 20,000 TCR beta sequences associated with HLA alleles, using a false discovery rate threshold of 0.05. According to an earlier analysis, most TCR beta V segments yielded productive rearrangements about 87% or about 30% of the time. There were 150 or so TCR beta chains listed as cytomegalovirus-associated. Analyzed later, association rates of TCRs varied across HLA loci, with DRB1 most and HLA-C fewest.

The J segment lost 1 base and the V segment lost 1 base, leaving 4 bases of the junction unmatched. Germline lookup yields CDR1 SGDLS and CDR2 YYNGEE. This CDR3 comprises 15 residues. Primers for the PCR totalled 60 Vbeta and 13 Jbeta. Produced via immunoSEQ multiplex PCR; TCRdb's table is partial and in-frame only. Counted here are 100,000 to 150,000 clones, over 9.5% occurring once; the ten biggest clones make up around 5%. With regard to this clone: Its cognate antigen is unknown.

The TCR sequence derives from a young woman in good health and CMV-seropositive. Sequencing was carried out using PBMCs. The rearrangement uses TRBV9 and TRBJ2-5; 7 bases match TRBD1. CDR3 bases: TGTGCCAGCAGCGTATCCGGGACAGCCCAAGAGACCCAGTACTTC. This gives the protein CASSVSGTAQETQYF.